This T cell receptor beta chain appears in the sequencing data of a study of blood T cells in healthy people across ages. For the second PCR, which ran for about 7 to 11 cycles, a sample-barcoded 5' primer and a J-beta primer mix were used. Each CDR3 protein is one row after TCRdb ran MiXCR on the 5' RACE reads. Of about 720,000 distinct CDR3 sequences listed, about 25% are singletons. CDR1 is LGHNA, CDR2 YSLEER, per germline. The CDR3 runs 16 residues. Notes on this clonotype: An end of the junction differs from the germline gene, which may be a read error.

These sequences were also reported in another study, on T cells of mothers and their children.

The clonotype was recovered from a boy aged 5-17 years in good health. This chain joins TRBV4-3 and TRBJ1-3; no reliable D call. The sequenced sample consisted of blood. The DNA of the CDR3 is TGCGCCAGCAGCCAAGATCGGGCGAGCTCTGGAAGCACCATATATTTT. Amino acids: CASSQDRASSGSTIYF.